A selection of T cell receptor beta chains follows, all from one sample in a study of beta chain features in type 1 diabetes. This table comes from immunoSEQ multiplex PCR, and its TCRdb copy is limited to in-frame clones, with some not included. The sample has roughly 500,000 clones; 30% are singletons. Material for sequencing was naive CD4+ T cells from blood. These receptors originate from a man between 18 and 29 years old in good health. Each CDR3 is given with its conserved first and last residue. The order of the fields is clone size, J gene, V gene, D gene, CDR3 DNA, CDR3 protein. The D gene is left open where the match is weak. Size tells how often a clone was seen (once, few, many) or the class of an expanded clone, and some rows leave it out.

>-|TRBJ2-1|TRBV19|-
TGTGGGGTGAGCGGATACAATGAGCAGTTCTTC
CGVSGYNEQFF
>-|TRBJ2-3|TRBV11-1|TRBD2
TGTGCCAGCAGCCTTAGCGGGACAGATACGCAGTATTTT
CASSLSGTDTQYF
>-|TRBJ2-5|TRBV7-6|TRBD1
TGTGCCAGCAGACCCCCGGGACAGGTCCAAGAGACCCAGTACTTC
CASRPPGQVQETQYF
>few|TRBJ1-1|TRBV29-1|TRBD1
TGCAGCGTTGACATCGGGACAGTCAACACTGAAGCTTTCTTT
CSVDIGTVNTEAFF
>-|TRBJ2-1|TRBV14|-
TGTGCCAGCAGCCAAGCCCTGGGGAGAGGGGAGGTTGAGCAGTTCTTC
CASSQALGRGEVEQFF
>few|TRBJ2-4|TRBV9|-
TGTGCCAGCAGCGCCCCCGGGGGGCTAGCGAACATTCAGTACTTC
CASSAPGGLANIQYF
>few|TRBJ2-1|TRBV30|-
TGTGCCTGGAGACTGGGGCTGGTCAATGAGCAGTTCTTC
CAWRLGLVNEQFF
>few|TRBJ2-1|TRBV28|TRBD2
TGTGCCAGCAGTCTAACTAGCGGGAGGGCCAATGAGCAGTTCTTC
CASSLTSGRANEQFF
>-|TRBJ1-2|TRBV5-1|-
TGCGCCAGCAGCTTGGAGGCAGGCCCGGGTGGCTACACCTTC
CASSLEAGPGGYTF
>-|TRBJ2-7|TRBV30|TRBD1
TGTGCCTGGAGTGCGGACAGGGGATCCTACGAGCAGTACTTC
CAWSADRGSYEQYF
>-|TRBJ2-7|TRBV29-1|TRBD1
TGCAGCGGTAAGCCGGGACAGGCCATGGGGGAGCAGTACTTC
CSGKPGQAMGEQYF
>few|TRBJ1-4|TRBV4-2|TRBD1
TGTGCCAGCAGCCAAGAGGTCCCGGGACAGGGGACAAAACTGTTTTTT
CASSQEVPGQGTKLFF